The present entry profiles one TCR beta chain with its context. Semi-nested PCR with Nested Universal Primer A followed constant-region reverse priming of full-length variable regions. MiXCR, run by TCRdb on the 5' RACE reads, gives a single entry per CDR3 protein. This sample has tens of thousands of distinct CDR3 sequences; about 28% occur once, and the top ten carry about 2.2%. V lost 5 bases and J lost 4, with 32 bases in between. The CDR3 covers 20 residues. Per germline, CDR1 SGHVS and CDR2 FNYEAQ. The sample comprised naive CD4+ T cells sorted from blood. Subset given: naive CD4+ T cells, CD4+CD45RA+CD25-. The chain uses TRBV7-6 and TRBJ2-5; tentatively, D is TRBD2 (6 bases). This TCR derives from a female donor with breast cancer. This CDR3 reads CASSPSTWVSAGRVGETQYF. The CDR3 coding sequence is TGTGCCAGCAGCCCGAGTACCTGGGTATCTGCGGGAAGGGTAGGAGAGACCCAGTACTTC.